This is a list of T cell receptor beta chains from one sample in a study of T cells in Graves' hyperthyroidism and ophthalmopathy. TCRdb fed the multiplex PCR reads into MiXCR, producing one record per CDR3 protein. The data contain a few hundred thousand distinct CDR3 sequences, around a quarter of them singletons. What was sequenced was blood. The receptors originated from a man between 50 and 59 years old with Graves' hyperthyroidism. Each CDR3 is given with its conserved first and last residue. Each record gives: D gene, clone size, V gene, J gene, CDR3 protein, CDR3 DNA. A D gene is named only where the DNA matches it firmly. Clone size is not always given. Where it is, it says once, few, many or a class for expanded clones.

d_call: TRBD2
clone_size: many
v_call: TRBV2
j_call: TRBJ2-1
cdr3_aa: CASIETSGRNEQFF
cdr3_nt: TGTGCCAGCATCGAAACTAGCGGGAGGAATGAGCAGTTCTTC

d_call: TRBD2
clone_size: .
v_call: TRBV6-1
j_call: TRBJ2-7
cdr3_aa: CASSPGTSLREQYF
cdr3_nt: TGTGCCAGCAGCCCCGGGACTAGTCTTCGCGAGCAGTACTTC

d_call: TRBD1
clone_size: few
v_call: TRBV18
j_call: TRBJ2-5
cdr3_aa: CASSHRGLRETQYF
cdr3_nt: TGTGCCAGCTCACACAGGGGATTGAGGGAGACCCAGTACTTC

d_call: .
clone_size: .
v_call: TRBV28
j_call: TRBJ1-2
cdr3_aa: CASSLPTQGYGYTF
cdr3_nt: TGTGCCAGCAGTTTGCCTACACAAGGCTATGGCTACACCTTC

d_call: .
clone_size: few
v_call: TRBV20-1
j_call: TRBJ1-1
cdr3_aa: CSASRGLRTYTEAFF
cdr3_nt: TGCAGTGCTAGTAGGGGCCTGAGGACTTACACTGAAGCTTTCTTT

d_call: .
clone_size: .
v_call: TRBV10-3
j_call: TRBJ2-5
cdr3_aa: CAISPFGEGQQETQYF
cdr3_nt: TGTGCCATCAGCCCGTTTGGGGAGGGACAGCAAGAGACCCAGTACTTC

d_call: .
clone_size: .
v_call: TRBV11-2
j_call: TRBJ1-1
cdr3_aa: CASSLGANRWNTEAFF
cdr3_nt: TGTGCCAGCAGCTTAGGTGCTAACAGGTGGAACACTGAAGCTTTCTTT

d_call: TRBD1
clone_size: many
v_call: TRBV27
j_call: TRBJ2-7
cdr3_aa: CASRPQGVRRDEQYF
cdr3_nt: TGTGCCAGCAGACCACAGGGGGTAAGACGGGACGAGCAGTACTTC

d_call: .
clone_size: once
v_call: TRBV12-3/TRBV12-4
j_call: TRBJ2-7
cdr3_aa: CASSFSEFYEQYF
cdr3_nt: TGTGCCAGCAGTTTTTCCGAATTCTACGAGCAGTACTTC

d_call: TRBD1
clone_size: many
v_call: TRBV5-1
j_call: TRBJ2-7
cdr3_aa: CASSLAGQGGEQYF
cdr3_nt: TGCGCCAGCAGCTTGGCGGGACAGGGTGGGGAGCAGTACTTC

d_call: TRBD2
clone_size: .
v_call: TRBV5-5
j_call: TRBJ2-3
cdr3_aa: CASSRSAGGADTQYF
cdr3_nt: TGTGCCAGCAGCAGATCGGCGGGGGGGGCAGATACGCAGTATTTT

d_call: TRBD1
clone_size: .
v_call: TRBV19
j_call: TRBJ2-7
cdr3_aa: CASSPPGQGRPEQYF
cdr3_nt: TGTGCCAGTAGTCCCCCGGGACAGGGGAGACCCGAGCAGTACTTC